This paragraph reports one TCR beta chain. Its antigen remains unidentified. The entry originates in a study of PD-L1 blockade in urothelial cancer. Study summary: At 3 weeks after treatment start (second dose) and again at 6 weeks, blood was analyzed. The median number of T cells present in blood samples was 130,000 to 150,000.

Findings and limits, study-wide: Pretreatment clonality of the blood TCR repertoire below the median was predictive of superior survival.

Assay: immunoSEQ multiplex PCR; the TCRdb copy retains only in-frame clones and omits some. Of around 41,000 clones listed, more than 75% are singletons. Disease in patients was locally advanced or metastatic urothelial carcinoma. Per the germline V gene, CDR1 is MNHEY and CDR2 is SMNVEV (reference sequence). The CDR3 spans 14 residues. The junction had 4 bases not matched to a gene; V was cut back by 3 bases and J by 4 bases. The specimen was PBMCs, collected around atezolizumab (anti-PD-L1) treatment. The J gene is TRBJ2-3, the V gene TRBV27; 7 nucleotides match TRBD2. This receptor was obtained from a woman aged 55-75 years with urothelial cancer. CDR3 amino acids: CASSFRGSPDTQYF. CDR3 nucleotides: TGTGCCAGCAGTTTCCGCGGGAGCCCAGATACGCAGTATTTT.